The rows below give T cell receptor beta chains drawn from one sample of a study of blood T cells in healthy people across ages. TCRdb reprocessed the 5' RACE reads with MiXCR, giving one entry per CDR3 protein. The sample has 1.5 million to 2 million distinct CDR3 sequences, approximately 28% seen once. The source material was blood. These receptors originate from a woman in her thirties in good health. Each CDR3 is given with its conserved first and last residue. The D gene is left open where the match is weak. Size tells how often a clone was seen (once, few, many) or the class of an expanded clone, and some rows leave it out.

abundance	v_gene	j_gene	d_gene	CDR3nt	CDR3aa
few	TRBV7-2	TRBJ2-2	TRBD2	TGTGCCAGCAGGCCTACTAGCGGGGGGGCTAGGTCCGGGGAGCTGTTTTTT	CASRPTSGGARSGELFF
-	TRBV5-1	TRBJ1-1	-	TGCGCCGGCAGCACACAACCGGGGGCGAACACTGAAGCTTTCTTT	CAGSTQPGANTEAFF
few	TRBV5-1	TRBJ2-5	-	TGCGCCAGCTCGATAGACCAAGAGACCCAGTACTTC	CASSIDQETQYF
-	TRBV20-1	TRBJ2-5	-	TGCAGTACTAGTCCAGCAAAAGAGACCCAGTACTTC	CSTSPAKETQYF
-	TRBV7-6	TRBJ2-1	-	TGTGCCTGCAGCCCCGGTGACTTCTACAATGAGCAGTTCTTC	CACSPGDFYNEQFF
-	TRBV12-3/TRBV12-4	TRBJ2-1	TRBD1	TGTGCCAGCACCAAGGACAGGAGAACCTACAATGAGCAGTTCTTC	CASTKDRRTYNEQFF
-	TRBV9	TRBJ2-5	-	TGTGCCAGCAGCGAGCGGGACAGTTCCCAAGAGACCCAGTACTTC	CASSERDSSQETQYF
few	TRBV6-5	TRBJ2-3	TRBD2	TGTGCCACCCGGGAGGGGCCAGATACGCAGTATTTT	CATREGPDTQYF
few	TRBV28	TRBJ2-1	TRBD1	TGTGCCAGCAGTTTACACCCCGGACAGGGCTCCTACAATGAGCAGTTCTTC	CASSLHPGQGSYNEQFF
-	TRBV2	TRBJ2-3	-	TGTGCCGGCAGTGAAGCGATGGCAGATACGCAGTATTTT	CAGSEAMADTQYF
few	TRBV20-1	TRBJ1-1	-	TGCAGTGCTAGCCTTGTGGTGGCAGGGGTAAGGGACACTGAAGCTTTCTTT	CSASLVVAGVRDTEAFF
-	TRBV6-5	TRBJ1-1	-	TGTGCCAGCAGCCGGGAGGGGGACGCTGAAGCTTTCTTT	CASSREGDAEAFF
-	TRBV12-3/TRBV12-4	TRBJ1-2	-	TGTGCCAGCAGTTGGGGGGTAGCCTATGGCTACACCTTC	CASSWGVAYGYTF
-	TRBV7-2	TRBJ2-3	TRBD2	TGTGCCAGCAGCTTAGCGGGAATTAGCGGGAGGGCCCCAGATACGCAGTATTTT	CASSLAGISGRAPDTQYF
-	TRBV25-1	TRBJ1-1	-	TGTGCCAGCAGTGAATCACAGGGACGGGGAGCTTTCTTT	CASSESQGRGAFF
few	TRBV11-2	TRBJ2-5	-	TGTGCCAGCAGCTATGGGAGGCTCCAAGAGACCCAGTACTTC	CASSYGRLQETQYF
many	TRBV12-3/TRBV12-4	TRBJ2-3	-	TGTGCCAGCAGTGTCATAGAGGATACGCAGTATTTT	CASSVIEDTQYF
many	TRBV10-3	TRBJ1-2	-	TGTGCCATCAGTTTACCGTCGGGGAAGGACTATGGCTACACCTTC	CAISLPSGKDYGYTF
-	TRBV12-3/TRBV12-4	TRBJ2-5	TRBD2	TGTGCCAGCAGACCTAGCGGGGGTAATAGGGAGACCCAGTACTTC	CASRPSGGNRETQYF
few	TRBV5-1	TRBJ2-7	TRBD1	TGCGCCAGCAGCTGGACAGGGGGTTACGGCGAGCAGTACTTC	CASSWTGGYGEQYF
-	TRBV6-6	TRBJ1-5	-	TGTGCCAGCAGTCAAAGGCGGGCCCAGCCCCAGCATTTT	CASSQRRAQPQHF
-	TRBV11-2	TRBJ1-2	-	TGTGCCAGCAGCTTAAAAGGCCCAGGGGGCTACACCTTC	CASSLKGPGGYTF
-	TRBV5-1	TRBJ2-3	TRBD1	TGCGCCAGCAACTCGGCCCTAGGGGGCACAGATATGCAGTATTTT	CASNSALGGTDMQYF
-	TRBV3-1	TRBJ1-5	-	TGTGCCAGCAGCCAGTTAGACGATCAGCCCCAGCATTTT	CASSQLDDQPQHF
few	TRBV29-1	TRBJ2-1	TRBD2	TGCAGCGTTCCCAGCGGGAGGGTGACCTACAATGAGCAGTTCTTC	CSVPSGRVTYNEQFF
many	TRBV20-1	TRBJ2-1	TRBD2	TGCAGTGCTATCGATAGCGGGGCCCCTTTGGATGAGCAGTTCTTC	CSAIDSGAPLDEQFF
many	TRBV28	TRBJ2-7	-	TGTGCCAGCAGTGCAGGGGGGAGCTCCTACGAGCAGTACTTC	CASSAGGSSYEQYF
many	TRBV7-6	TRBJ1-1	-	TGTGCCAGCAGCCCAGCCGGGACTGAAGCTTTCTTT	CASSPAGTEAFF
many	TRBV20-1	TRBJ2-3	-	TGCAGTGCGAATTGGGGGAGCACAGATACGCAGTATTTT	CSANWGSTDTQYF
-	TRBV10-3	TRBJ2-1	-	TGTGCCATCAGTGAGTACCAAAAGGGGGACAATGAGCAGTTCTTC	CAISEYQKGDNEQFF
few	TRBV29-1	TRBJ2-5	-	TGCAGCGTTGAAAAGACATCCCAAGAGACCCAGTACTTC	CSVEKTSQETQYF
-	TRBV5-1	TRBJ2-1	TRBD1	TGCGCCAGCGGCCCAAGGGGGGACAGGGTCGACAATGAGCAGTTCTTC	CASGPRGDRVDNEQFF
few	TRBV27	TRBJ2-3	-	TGTGCCAGCAGGGCTCCCACAGATACGCAGTATTTT	CASRAPTDTQYF
few	TRBV3-1	TRBJ1-6	-	TGTGCCAGCAGCCAAGCGGGTTCCGGATCACCCCTCCACTTT	CASSQAGSGSPLHF
few	TRBV5-5	TRBJ2-3	-	TGTGCCAGCAAGAAAGGGGGAGTTGTCCCAGATACGCAGTATTTT	CASKKGGVVPDTQYF
few	TRBV10-3	TRBJ2-3	TRBD2	TGTGCCAAGTGGCGTCGAACGGGGGGGTTTGCAGATACGCAGTATTTT	CAKWRRTGGFADTQYF
few	TRBV29-1	TRBJ1-4	-	TGCAGCGTTCAGGACAGTGAAGGTGAAAAACTGTTTTTT	CSVQDSEGEKLFF
few	TRBV7-6	TRBJ2-2	-	TGTGCCAGCAGAGGCCGCACCGGGGAGCTGTTTTTT	CASRGRTGELFF
many	TRBV7-8	TRBJ2-2	TRBD1	TGTGCCAGCAGCTTAGCGTGGACAGGGCAGACCGGGGAGCTGTTTTTT	CASSLAWTGQTGELFF
-	TRBV9	TRBJ1-1	-	TGTGCCAGCAGGAAAGGACGGGCTGAAGCTTTCTTT	CASRKGRAEAFF
-	TRBV6-2/TRBV6-3	TRBJ2-1	TRBD2	TGTGCCAGCAGTGAGGTCAGCGGGAGGAACAATGAGCAGTTCTTC	CASSEVSGRNNEQFF
-	TRBV28	TRBJ2-1	-	TGTGCCAGCAGAACGCCCGCGATAAGGATCAATGAGCAGTTCTTC	CASRTPAIRINEQFF